This entry describes one TCR beta chain. Its antigen is still unknown. Germline CDR1 and CDR2: SGHNT and YYREEE (reference sequence). V shed 2 bases and J shed 3 bases, with 14 bases lying between them. CDR3 length: 15 amino acids. These data come from a study of CD8+ T cells in alopecia areata. Study-level results: Lesional scalp, especially alopecia totalis/universalis, showed higher clonality than normal scalp.

Extraction and reverse transcription of RNA yielded cDNA as the sequencing template. Produced via immunoSEQ multiplex PCR; TCRdb's table is partial and in-frame only. The data contain about 150,000 clones, approximately 87% of them singletons. The investigators collected lesional scalp punch biopsies and peripheral blood from alopecia areata patients. PBMCs, the starting material, were the source of sorted CD4+ and CD8+ T cells. The sample was CD8+ T cells sorted from blood, taken at week 0. The receptor was isolated from a human donor with alopecia areata. This rearrangement joins TRBV5-4 to TRBJ2-5; maybe TRBD2 (7 bases). For the CDR3, the DNA is TGTGCCAGCAGCTTAGGGGGGGACGGGAAAGAGACCCAGTACTTC. It codes for CASSLGGDGKETQYF.